These T cell receptor beta chains were read from a single sample in a study of cytomegalovirus exposure and HLA in healthy donors. Here immunoSEQ multiplex PCR was the method, and the copy in TCRdb shows in-frame clones only, minus some. The sample lists approximately 100,000 clones, about 79% occurring once. Sequencing was carried out using PBMCs. These receptors all stem from a man in his 60s in good health and CMV-seropositive. CDR3s include the opening cysteine and the closing phenylalanine or tryptophan. Each record gives: D gene, V gene, clone size, J gene, CDR3 DNA, CDR3 protein. A D gene is named only where the DNA matches it firmly. Clone size is shown for a subset of rows, as once, few, many or a class of expanded clone.

D gene: .; V gene: TRBV5-4; clone size: .; J gene: TRBJ1-2; CDR3 DNA: TGTGCCAGCAGCTTATCGGGGGATATAACCTATGGCTACACCTTC; CDR3 protein: CASSLSGDITYGYTF
D gene: .; V gene: TRBV19; clone size: .; J gene: TRBJ2-3; CDR3 DNA: TGTGCCAGTAGTAAGCAGGGCCCAGATACGCAGTATTTT; CDR3 protein: CASSKQGPDTQYF
D gene: TRBD1; V gene: TRBV4-1; clone size: .; J gene: TRBJ1-4; CDR3 DNA: TGCGCCAGCAGCCAAGGAGGGCAGGGGGCTAATGAAAAACTGTTTTTT; CDR3 protein: CASSQGGQGANEKLFF
D gene: .; V gene: TRBV9; clone size: .; J gene: TRBJ2-7; CDR3 DNA: TGTGCCAGCTCCCTGGGGACTGGCCGGGAGCAGTACTTC; CDR3 protein: CASSLGTGREQYF
D gene: TRBD1; V gene: TRBV5-1; clone size: few; J gene: TRBJ1-2; CDR3 DNA: TGCGCCAGCAGCTTGGGGACAGGGGGAGGCTACACCTTC; CDR3 protein: CASSLGTGGGYTF
D gene: TRBD2; V gene: TRBV5-1; clone size: .; J gene: TRBJ2-3; CDR3 DNA: TGCGCCAGCAGCTCTAGACTAGCGGGGGGGACAGATACGCAGTATTTT; CDR3 protein: CASSSRLAGGTDTQYF
D gene: .; V gene: TRBV11-2; clone size: .; J gene: TRBJ1-2; CDR3 DNA: TGTGCCAGCAGCCTAGGGGGGCACTATGGCTACACCTTC; CDR3 protein: CASSLGGHYGYTF
D gene: TRBD2; V gene: TRBV5-1; clone size: once; J gene: TRBJ2-1; CDR3 DNA: TGCGCCAGCAGCTCCGGGACTAGCGGGGGGGCGAGTGAGCAGTTCTTC; CDR3 protein: CASSSGTSGGASEQFF
D gene: TRBD2; V gene: TRBV2; clone size: .; J gene: TRBJ2-5; CDR3 DNA: TGTGCCAGCAGTGCTTACGTCGGGGGGGCAGAGACCCAGTACTTC; CDR3 protein: CASSAYVGGAETQYF
D gene: .; V gene: TRBV19; clone size: .; J gene: TRBJ2-4; CDR3 DNA: TGTGCCAGTAGTATTCGGGGAGAAACCAAAAACATTCAGTACTTC; CDR3 protein: CASSIRGETKNIQYF
D gene: TRBD2; V gene: TRBV5-6; clone size: .; J gene: TRBJ2-1; CDR3 DNA: TGTGCCAGCGCCGGGGTAGCGGGGTACAATGAGCAGTTCTTC; CDR3 protein: CASAGVAGYNEQFF
D gene: .; V gene: TRBV19; clone size: .; J gene: TRBJ2-5; CDR3 DNA: TGTGCCAGTAGTATAGCTCGGCAGGCCCGGGAGACCCAGTACTTC; CDR3 protein: CASSIARQARETQYF
D gene: TRBD1; V gene: TRBV18; clone size: .; J gene: TRBJ1-2; CDR3 DNA: TGTGCCAGCTCACCGGGACAGGGGAATAACTATGGCTACACCTTC; CDR3 protein: CASSPGQGNNYGYTF
D gene: TRBD1; V gene: TRBV18; clone size: .; J gene: TRBJ2-7; CDR3 DNA: TGTGCCAGCTCCCTTGGACAGGGGGGATCCTACGAGCAGTACTTC; CDR3 protein: CASSLGQGGSYEQYF
D gene: TRBD1; V gene: TRBV2; clone size: .; J gene: TRBJ1-1; CDR3 DNA: TGTGCCAGCAGACCCGGGACAGGGGGGAGAGGCACTGAAGCTTTCTTT; CDR3 protein: CASRPGTGGRGTEAFF
D gene: TRBD1; V gene: TRBV18; clone size: .; J gene: TRBJ1-1; CDR3 DNA: TGTGCCAGCTCATCAAACTCCGGGACAGCGAACACTGAAGCTTTCTTT; CDR3 protein: CASSSNSGTANTEAFF
D gene: .; V gene: TRBV10-1; clone size: .; J gene: TRBJ2-5; CDR3 DNA: TGCGCCAGCAGCGACTCGGGGCAAGAGACCCAGTACTTC; CDR3 protein: CASSDSGQETQYF
D gene: .; V gene: TRBV10-2; clone size: .; J gene: TRBJ2-7; CDR3 DNA: TGCGCCAGCAGATTTGGGCAAACCTACGAGCAGTACTTC; CDR3 protein: CASRFGQTYEQYF
D gene: .; V gene: TRBV15; clone size: .; J gene: TRBJ1-4; CDR3 DNA: TGTGCCACCAGCAGAGTAGGTAACAGTGACACCGAAAAACTGTTTTTT; CDR3 protein: CATSRVGNSDTEKLFF
D gene: TRBD2; V gene: TRBV6-1; clone size: .; J gene: TRBJ2-5; CDR3 DNA: TGTGCCAGCGAACGAAGCGGGGGTGGTCAAGAGACCCAGTACTTC; CDR3 protein: CASERSGGGQETQYF
D gene: TRBD1; V gene: TRBV5-1; clone size: few; J gene: TRBJ2-5; CDR3 DNA: TGCGCCAGCTGGAGGACAGGGGCCGGGGAGACCCAGTACTTC; CDR3 protein: CASWRTGAGETQYF
D gene: TRBD2; V gene: TRBV5-4; clone size: few; J gene: TRBJ2-5; CDR3 DNA: TGTGCCAGCAAAAGTAGCGGGGGGACGCAAGAGACCCAGTACTTC; CDR3 protein: CASKSSGGTQETQYF
D gene: TRBD1; V gene: TRBV4-3; clone size: few; J gene: TRBJ1-1; CDR3 DNA: TGCGCCAGCAGCCAAGAAATTAACAGGGGTCGAGCTTTCTTT; CDR3 protein: CASSQEINRGRAFF
D gene: TRBD2; V gene: TRBV2; clone size: .; J gene: TRBJ2-7; CDR3 DNA: TGTGCCAGCAGCGGGGGGTACGAGCAGTACTTC; CDR3 protein: CASSGGYEQYF
D gene: .; V gene: TRBV14; clone size: .; J gene: TRBJ2-7; CDR3 DNA: TGTGCCAGCAGCCAACCGCCGCGCTCCTACGAGCAGTACTTC; CDR3 protein: CASSQPPRSYEQYF
D gene: .; V gene: TRBV19; clone size: .; J gene: TRBJ2-1; CDR3 DNA: TGTGCCAGTAGTATCACCGGGATTTCCTACAATGAGCAGTTCTTC; CDR3 protein: CASSITGISYNEQFF
D gene: TRBD1; V gene: TRBV7-8; clone size: few; J gene: TRBJ1-6; CDR3 DNA: TGTGCCAGCAGCTTGCCGGACAGGGGGCTATCACCCCTCCACTTT; CDR3 protein: CASSLPDRGLSPLHF
D gene: .; V gene: TRBV6-4; clone size: few; J gene: TRBJ2-1; CDR3 DNA: TGTGCCAGCAGTGTCCTACCTTACAATGAGCAGTTCTTC; CDR3 protein: CASSVLPYNEQFF
D gene: TRBD2; V gene: TRBV9; clone size: .; J gene: TRBJ2-3; CDR3 DNA: TGTGCCAGCACCGTCACTAGCGCGGATACGCAGTATTTT; CDR3 protein: CASTVTSADTQYF
D gene: TRBD1; V gene: TRBV5-1; clone size: .; J gene: TRBJ2-7; CDR3 DNA: TGCGCCAGCAGCTTCGGGACAGGCCTATACGAGCAGTACTTC; CDR3 protein: CASSFGTGLYEQYF
D gene: .; V gene: TRBV4-2; clone size: many; J gene: TRBJ1-6; CDR3 DNA: TGTGCCAGCAGCCAAGGGACAGAAATTTATTCACCCCTCCACTTT; CDR3 protein: CASSQGTEIYSPLHF
D gene: .; V gene: TRBV2; clone size: once; J gene: TRBJ2-7; CDR3 DNA: TGTGCCAGCAGTGACAGGGGCTACGAGCAGTACTTC; CDR3 protein: CASSDRGYEQYF
D gene: TRBD2; V gene: TRBV12-5; clone size: .; J gene: TRBJ2-3; CDR3 DNA: TGTGCTAGTGGTTTCCAAATTATACTAGCGGGGGTGCCGGTAGATACGCAGTATTTT; CDR3 protein: CASGFQIILAGVPVDTQYF
D gene: .; V gene: TRBV7-2; clone size: .; J gene: TRBJ2-5; CDR3 DNA: TGTGCCAGCAGCTTCAACAGGGAAGAGACCCAGTACTTC; CDR3 protein: CASSFNREETQYF
D gene: .; V gene: TRBV5-4; clone size: .; J gene: TRBJ2-2; CDR3 DNA: TGTGCCAGCAGCCCGATGGGGCGGGGTGGTACCGGGGAGCTGTTTTTT; CDR3 protein: CASSPMGRGGTGELFF
D gene: TRBD1; V gene: TRBV27; clone size: .; J gene: TRBJ2-1; CDR3 DNA: TGTGCCAGCAGCCCAACCCCTTGGGGACAGACCTACAATGAGCAGTTCTTC; CDR3 protein: CASSPTPWGQTYNEQFF
D gene: TRBD1; V gene: TRBV11-3; clone size: .; J gene: TRBJ1-3; CDR3 DNA: TGTGCCAGCAGCTCCGGACAGGGGGTTTCTGGAAACACCATATATTTT; CDR3 protein: CASSSGQGVSGNTIYF
D gene: .; V gene: TRBV5-1; clone size: .; J gene: TRBJ2-5; CDR3 DNA: TGCGCCAGCAGCTTGGTTCCCTCCCAAGAGACCCAGTACTTC; CDR3 protein: CASSLVPSQETQYF
D gene: TRBD1; V gene: TRBV6-5; clone size: .; J gene: TRBJ2-3; CDR3 DNA: TGTGCCAGCAGCCCGAGGGGGCCAAAAGATACGCAGTATTTT; CDR3 protein: CASSPRGPKDTQYF
D gene: .; V gene: TRBV9; clone size: .; J gene: TRBJ2-2; CDR3 DNA: TGTGCCAGCAGCGTAGACCCAGTCTCGGGCACCGGGGAGCTGTTTTTT; CDR3 protein: CASSVDPVSGTGELFF
D gene: .; V gene: TRBV6-1; clone size: .; J gene: TRBJ2-7; CDR3 DNA: TGTGCCAGCAGCCGGGATCACAGCACCTACGAGCAGTACTTC; CDR3 protein: CASSRDHSTYEQYF
D gene: .; V gene: TRBV6-5; clone size: .; J gene: TRBJ2-7; CDR3 DNA: TGTGCCAGCAGCAGGACAGTGAGCTCCTACGAGCAGTACTTC; CDR3 protein: CASSRTVSSYEQYF
D gene: TRBD1; V gene: TRBV7-3; clone size: .; J gene: TRBJ1-1; CDR3 DNA: TGTGCCAGCAGCTTAAGGGGCCAGGGGGGTGGTGAAGCTTTCTTT; CDR3 protein: CASSLRGQGGGEAFF
D gene: .; V gene: TRBV10-1; clone size: once; J gene: TRBJ1-2; CDR3 DNA: TGCGCCAGCAGTGAGGAGCCAGGGATTCTGCCCTACCCAAACTATGGCTACACCTTC; CDR3 protein: CASSEEPGILPYPNYGYTF
D gene: TRBD1; V gene: TRBV11-2; clone size: .; J gene: TRBJ1-1; CDR3 DNA: TGTGCCAGCAGCTTATCCAGTGGACAGGGGGCCATTGAAGCTTTCTTT; CDR3 protein: CASSLSSGQGAIEAFF
D gene: TRBD1; V gene: TRBV14; clone size: .; J gene: TRBJ1-2; CDR3 DNA: TGTGCCAGCAGCCAAGCAGGGGACAGGGGTGGCTACACCTTC; CDR3 protein: CASSQAGDRGGYTF
D gene: TRBD1; V gene: TRBV28; clone size: .; J gene: TRBJ1-2; CDR3 DNA: TGTGCCAGCAGTAGACAGGGTAGCTCTAACTATGGCTACACCTTC; CDR3 protein: CASSRQGSSNYGYTF
D gene: .; V gene: TRBV19; clone size: few; J gene: TRBJ1-5; CDR3 DNA: TGTGCCAGTAGTCCCATGTCCACCGGGACAAGGCATTTT; CDR3 protein: CASSPMSTGTRHF
D gene: TRBD1; V gene: TRBV7-9; clone size: .; J gene: TRBJ1-6; CDR3 DNA: TGTTCCAGCAGCTCTCCTACGCGACAGGGTAGCTCCTATAATTCACCCCTCCACTTT; CDR3 protein: CSSSSPTRQGSSYNSPLHF
D gene: TRBD1; V gene: TRBV6-5; clone size: .; J gene: TRBJ1-5; CDR3 DNA: TGTGCCACCTCCGGGACAGGGATTTATCAGCCCCAGCATTTT; CDR3 protein: CATSGTGIYQPQHF
D gene: TRBD1; V gene: TRBV15; clone size: .; J gene: TRBJ2-3; CDR3 DNA: TGTGCCACCAGCAGGGGACAGGGAAGAAGCACAGATACGCAGTATTTT; CDR3 protein: CATSRGQGRSTDTQYF
D gene: .; V gene: TRBV2; clone size: .; J gene: TRBJ1-4; CDR3 DNA: TGTGCCAGCAGTGAAGAAATCCCTACAACTAATGAAAAACTGTTTTTT; CDR3 protein: CASSEEIPTTNEKLFF
D gene: .; V gene: TRBV6-5; clone size: .; J gene: TRBJ1-3; CDR3 DNA: TGTGCCAGCAGGGCCAGACAGGGAAACACCATATATTTT; CDR3 protein: CASRARQGNTIYF
D gene: TRBD1; V gene: TRBV30; clone size: .; J gene: TRBJ1-6; CDR3 DNA: TGTGCCTGGAGGGGGACAGTCCGTTCACCCCTCCACTTT; CDR3 protein: CAWRGTVRSPLHF
D gene: TRBD1; V gene: TRBV7-9; clone size: .; J gene: TRBJ1-4; CDR3 DNA: TGTGCCAGCAGCTTAGGAGTAGTCGGGACAGGAGGGGAAAAACTGTTTTTT; CDR3 protein: CASSLGVVGTGGEKLFF